The 17 T cell receptor beta chains below were found in one sample sequenced in a study of regulatory T cells in long-lasting Graves disease. Time point noted: newly diagnosed GD, antithyroid drugs for less than 3 months. Isolated PBMC RNA provided the starting material for the TCR library. Arm-PCR of CDR3 regions with iRepertoire HTBI primers generated TCR beta libraries. TCRdb independently ran MiXCR on the multiplex PCR reads; one entry per CDR3 protein. Of over 500,000 distinct CDR3 sequences in the sample, about 15% were seen once. This sample also belongs to another study, concerning T cells in Graves' hyperthyroidism and ophthalmopathy.

Sequencing was performed on peripheral blood mononuclear cells (PBMCs), taken at new diagnosis, from a patient treated with antithyroid drugs. These receptors originate from a woman in her twenties or thirties with Graves disease.

In this sample, this clonotype turned up many times. The genes are TRBV28 and TRBJ2-7; TRBD1 matches at 8 bases. V lost 7 bases to trimming and J lost 3 bases; unmatched junction nucleotides: 5. Looked up from germline, CDR1 is MDHEN and CDR2 is SYDVKM. There are 13 residues in the CDR3. CDR3 amino acids: CASTRDRIYEQYF. The DNA for the CDR3 is TGTGCCAGCACCCGGGACAGGATCTACGAGCAGTACTTC.

This clonotype was detected only a few times. The rearrangement uses TRBV6-1 and TRBJ1-6; tentative D call: TRBD1 (6 bases). Trimming stripped 10 bases from V and 7 bases from J, with 14 bases between. From germline, CDR1 is MNHNS and CDR2 SASEGT. This CDR3 comprises 13 residues. For the CDR3, the DNA is TGTGCCATCCTAGGACAGCTAAATTCACCCCTCCACTTT. Translation: CAILGQLNSPLHF.

Many counts were recorded for this clonotype. The chain combines TRBV27 with TRBJ1-1, with D possibly being TRBD1 (5 bases). Per the germline V gene, CDR1 is MNHEY and CDR2 is SMNVEV (reference sequence). The V end lost 5 bases, the J end lost 4 bases, and 11 bases lay between the germline ends. The CDR3 extends over 13 amino acids. The CDR3 coding sequence is TGTGCCAGCAGTCCCCAGGGTCCCACTGAAGCTTTCTTT. It encodes CASSPQGPTEAFF.

This clonotype was seen repeatedly, ten times or more. This chain links TRBV27 with TRBJ1-2; no clear D gene. This CDR3 comprises 14 residues. The V end lost 6 bases, the J end lost 3 bases, and 14 bases lay between the germline ends. Looked up from germline, CDR1 is MNHEY and CDR2 is SMNVEV (reference sequence). The CDR3 nucleotides are TGTGCCAGCAGGCGGGCAGACCGATACTATGGCTACACCTTC. This codes for CASRRADRYYGYTF.

This chain joins TRBV30 and TRBJ1-1; no definite D call. Deletions cut 2 bases from V and 8 bases from J, with 9 bases between. CDR1 and CDR2 from the germline V gene are GTSNPN and SVGIG (reference sequence). The CDR3 is 11 amino acids. The CDR3: CAWSTRREAFF. The DNA for the CDR3 is TGTGCCTGGAGTACCCGGAGGGAAGCTTTCTTT.

The sample holds many counts of this clonotype. The chain links TRBV7-9 to TRBJ1-2; D remains ambiguous. The V and J ends lost 3 bases and 4 bases respectively, with 9 bases between them. The CDR3 is made up of 13 amino acids. Germline V gene lookup returns CDR1 SEHNR and CDR2 FQNEAQ (reference sequence). The CDR3 reads CASSLEMGYGYTF. Written as DNA, the CDR3 is TGTGCCAGCAGCTTGGAAATGGGCTATGGCTACACCTTC.

Ten or more counts support this clonotype. The chain employs TRBV29-1 and TRBJ2-7, with 7 bases that match TRBD1. Germline values: CDR1 SQVTM, CDR2 ANQGSEA. After removal of 4 bases from V and 0 bases from J, the junction contained 9 bases not matched to a gene. This CDR3 is 15 amino acids long. CDR3 bases: TGCAGCGTTGTGGGTACAGGGGAAAGCTCCTACGAGCAGTACTTC. Translation: CSVVGTGESSYEQYF.

This clonotype was recorded at least ten times. The CDR3 DNA reads as TGTGCCAGCAGCCGGGGGACAGCTTCTTACGAGCAGTACTTC. This translates into CASSRGTASYEQYF. This chain joins TRBV28 and TRBJ2-7; TRBD1 might be the D (7 bases). V shed 6 bases and J shed 4 bases, with 16 bases lying between them. This CDR3 contains 14 residues. Per the germline V gene, CDR1 is MDHEN and CDR2 is SYDVKM.

The chain combines TRBV20-1 with TRBJ1-3; 9 bases are shared with TRBD1. Trimming at V came to 6 bases and at J to 4 bases, leaving 10 bases not matched to a gene. CDR3 length equals 15 residues. From germline, CDR1 is DFQATT and CDR2 SNEGSKA (reference sequence). The DNA for the CDR3 is TGCAGTGCCCAAAGGGGACAGGGTGCAGGAAACACCATATATTTT. Its translation: CSAQRGQGAGNTIYF.

This sequence joins TRBV12-3 or TRBV12-4 and TRBJ2-1; D gene ambiguous. The V gene lost 6 bases and the J gene lost 4 bases, with 13 bases spanning the gap. The CDR3 has 14 residues. This CDR3 reads CASRTALGYNEQFF. The CDR3 region has the DNA TGTGCCAGCAGAACCGCCCTCGGGTACAATGAGCAGTTCTTC.

The genes are TRBV11-2 and TRBJ2-5; possible D gene TRBD2, 6 bases. CDR1 is SGHAT, CDR2 FQNNGV, per germline. CDR3 length: 14 amino acids. V was clipped by 4 bases and J by 3 bases, with 12 bases between them. The CDR3 DNA sequence: TGTGCCAGCAGCTCAGTCGGGAGAAAAGAGACCCAGTACTTC. It translates to CASSSVGRKETQYF. The complete variable domain, with remaining parts taken from reference TRBV11-2 and TRBJ2-5, reads EAGVAQSPRYKIIEKRQSVAFWCNPISGHATLYWYQQILGQGPKLLIQFQNNGVVDDSQLPKDRFSAERLKGVDSTLKIQPAKLEDSAVYLCASSSVGRKETQYFGPGTRLLVL.

At least ten counts were recorded for this clonotype. Here the CDR3 reads CSAYGLAGVVGNEQFF. CDR3 nucleotides: TGCAGTGCCTACGGACTAGCGGGAGTGGTGGGCAATGAGCAGTTCTTC. This chain joins TRBV20-1 and TRBJ2-1; TRBD2 aligns across 13 bases. The CDR3 is 16 amino acids. In germline, CDR1 is DFQATT, CDR2 SNEGSKA (reference sequence). With 6 bases clipped from V and 6 bases from J, the junction kept 11 bases outside the gene matches.

At least ten counts were recorded for this clonotype. The rearrangement joins TRBV10-3 to TRBJ2-1; D unclear. The V and J ends lost 5 bases and 10 bases respectively, with 15 bases between them. CDR1 is ENHRY, CDR2 SYGVKD, per germline. The CDR3 totals 13 residues. The CDR3 nucleotides read TGTGCCATCAGTACGGACCATCAAGCGGAGCAGTTCTTC. Translated, it gives CAISTDHQAEQFF.

On this clonotype: A read error may be the cause here, since a much bigger clone is one base away. The chain uses TRBV20-1 and TRBJ2-5; 7 bases fit TRBD2. Per germline, CDR1 DFQATT and CDR2 SNEGSKA (reference sequence). The CDR3 loop spans 13 amino acids. V gave up 3 bases and J gave up 7 bases; unmatched junction bases: 8. The CDR3 loop is CSASGRSLGTQYF. CDR3 DNA sequence: TGCAGTGCTAGCGGGAGGAGTCTGGGGACCCAGTACTTC.

The chain couples TRBV3-1 to TRBJ2-7; weak D call: TRBD1 (6 bases). In germline, CDR1 is LGHDT, CDR2 YNNKEL (reference sequence). Trimming removed 3 bases at V and 0 bases at J, with 15 bases between. This CDR3 region has 16 residues. The CDR3 DNA follows: TGTGCCAGCAGCCAGGCACAGGGTTTGGGCTCCTACGAGCAGTACTTC. Translation gives CASSQAQGLGSYEQYF.

This clonotype was counted many times. The V gene is TRBV30, the J gene TRBJ1-1; D call uncertain. V was pared by 5 bases and J by 1 base, with 11 bases between. Germline loops: CDR1 GTSNPN, CDR2 SVGIG (reference sequence). The CDR3 totals 13 residues. The DNA for the CDR3 is TGTGCCTGGTCGGAAGGAGGGAACACTGAAGCTTTCTTT. Residues: CAWSEGGNTEAFF.

About this clonotype itself: A read error may explain this, as a much larger clone is one base away. The CDR3 does not close with the conserved phenylalanine or tryptophan, likely indicating a read error. V and J are TRBV6-2 or TRBV6-3 and TRBJ1-1, with D perhaps TRBD1 (6 bases). Germline CDR1 MNHEY, CDR2 SVGEGT. The V gene lost 2 bases and the J gene lost 1 base, with 14 bases spanning the gap. The CDR3 has 16 residues. The CDR3: CASSYGGRRPNTEAFS. The CDR3 bases are TGTGCCAGCAGTTACGGGGGGCGACGTCCGAACACTGAAGCTTTCTCT.